Presented here are 13 T cell receptor beta chains from one specimen sequenced in a study of T cells in Graves' hyperthyroidism and ophthalmopathy. Regions amplified from RNA transcripts were the TCR beta CDR3 regions. The HTBI primer set drove a first-round RT-PCR of the TCR CDR3. TCRdb reprocessed the multiplex PCR reads via MiXCR and lists one record per CDR3 protein. The sample shows hundreds of thousands of distinct CDR3 sequences, roughly 50% of them seen only once. Sequences were obtained from peripheral blood or thyroid tissue (not recorded which). The receptors come from a woman aged 18-29 years with Graves' hyperthyroidism.

This clonotype came up a few times. CDR3 in amino acids: CASETGGRGGELFF. In nucleotides, the CDR3 is TGTGCCAGCGAGACAGGGGGCAGAGGCGGGGAGCTGTTTTTT. The chain has TRBV7-3 and TRBJ2-2; 10 bases agree with TRBD1. CDR3 length equals 14 residues. With V trimmed by 8 bases and J by 7 bases, 7 bases remained unmatched. Per germline, CDR1 SGHTA and CDR2 FQGTGA.

This clonotype has ten or more counts. V usage is TRBV29-1 and J usage is TRBJ2-2; D gene uncertain. The length of the CDR3 is 13 residues. The V gene's germline CDR1 is SQVTM and CDR2 ANQGSEA. Trimming cost V 2 bases and J 1 base, with 5 bases left between them. DNA of the CDR3: TGCAGCGTTGAACCTGTGAACACCGGGGAGCTGTTTTTT. Translation gives CSVEPVNTGELFF.

This clonotype was found a few times. The chain recombines TRBV18 with TRBJ1-2; the match to TRBD1 covers 9 bases. Per the germline V gene, CDR1 is KGHSH and CDR2 is LQKENI. The length of the CDR3 is 13 residues. V dropped 2 bases and J dropped 6; count of bases not matched to a gene: 1. CDR3 sequence: CASSPTGGDGYTF. CDR3 bases: TGTGCCAGCTCACCAACAGGGGGCGATGGCTACACCTTC.

This clonotype showed up just a few times. This chain links TRBV6-6 with TRBJ2-7; D uncertain. CDR1 is MNHNY, CDR2 SVGAGI, per germline (reference sequence). This CDR3 spans 11 amino acids. Trimming cost V 10 bases and J 2 bases, with 9 bases left between them. This CDR3 reads CATSWTYEQYF. The DNA for the CDR3 is TGTGCCACTTCCTGGACCTACGAGCAGTACTTC.

The table lists this clonotype with a few counts. This chain joins TRBV19 and TRBJ1-2; 9 nucleotides agree with TRBD1. Germline V lookup: CDR1 LNHDA, CDR2 SQIVND (reference sequence). V gave up 11 bases and J gave up 12 bases; unmatched junction bases: 7. The CDR3 is 10 residues long. CDR3 coding DNA: TGTGCCTCCGGGACAGGGAGACACACCTTC. It translates to CASGTGRHTF.

This clonotype was found a few times. The DNA of the CDR3 is TGCGCCAGCAGCCAAGTCTACCAAGAGACCCAGTACTTC. Translating gives CASSQVYQETQYF. The chain links TRBV4-3 to TRBJ2-5; no clear D gene. Deletions cut 1 base from V and 0 bases from J, with 3 bases between. Per germline, CDR1 LGHNA and CDR2 YSLEER. CDR3 size: 13 residues.

On this clonotype itself: Just one base apart from a much larger clone, this may be a read error. CDR3 protein: CASSRAYNSPLHF. As DNA, the CDR3 is TGTGCCAGCAGTCGGGCCTATAATTCACCCCTCCACTTT. The chain employs TRBV13 and TRBJ1-6; D uncertain. The V gene's germline CDR1 is PRHDT and CDR2 FYEKMQ (reference sequence). V lost 6 bases and J lost 2, with 5 bases in between. CDR3 size: 13 residues. The full variable domain, in which reference TRBV13 and TRBJ1-6 provide the parts outside the CDR3, is AAGVIQSPRHLIKEKRETATLKCYPIPRHDTVYWYQQGPGQDPQFLISFYEKMQSDKGSIPDRFSAQQFSDYHSELNMSSLELGDSALYFCASSRAYNSPLHFGNGTRLTVT.

A few counts support this clonotype. The rearrangement uses TRBV19 and TRBJ1-5, with 8 bases aligning to TRBD1. The CDR3 runs to 16 residues. The germline gives CDR1 LNHDA, CDR2 SQIVND (reference sequence). Unmatched junction bases numbered 9, after V lost 3 bases and J lost 5 bases. CDR3 in DNA: TGTGCCAGTAGTATCTCCACAGGGGGAATAGATCAGCCCCAGCATTTT. Its translation: CASSISTGGIDQPQHF.

In DNA, the CDR3 is TGTGCCAGCAGTTACTCCGGGACAGGGACACGGGGCTACACCTTC. It is translated as CASSYSGTGTRGYTF. The V gene is TRBV2, the J gene TRBJ1-2, with 9 bases aligning to TRBD1. There are 15 residues in the CDR3. Trimming took 5 bases from V and 8 from J; bases not matched to a gene: 12. Germline CDR1 reads SNHLY; CDR2 reads FYNNEI.

The chain has TRBV6-5 and TRBJ1-1; D is uncertain. CDR3 length: 13 amino acids. V was shortened by 2 bases and J by 7 bases, with 11 bases between the two germline ends. CDR1 MNHEY and CDR2 SVGAGI come from the germline V gene. For the CDR3, the DNA is TGTGCCAGCAGTTACGTGAAAGGAGTTGAAGCTTTCTTT. It yields the protein CASSYVKGVEAFF.

Ten or more counts support this clonotype. The chain uses TRBV29-1 and TRBJ1-2; D is undetermined. Germline values: CDR1 SQVTM, CDR2 ANQGSEA. CDR3 size: 14 residues. Trimming removed 0 bases at V and 1 base at J, with 9 bases between. The CDR3 sequence: CSVEDRRGNYGYTF. Here the CDR3 DNA reads TGCAGCGTTGAAGATCGGCGGGGTAACTATGGCTACACCTTC.

In its sample, this clonotype was seen many times. The gene calls are TRBV7-8 and TRBJ1-2; the D is unclear. Germline V gives CDR1 SGHVS, CDR2 FQNEAQ. V shed 0 bases and J shed 5 bases, with 10 bases lying between them. The CDR3 has 14 amino acids. The CDR3 region is CASSLARPDYGYTF. Here the CDR3 DNA reads TGTGCCAGCAGCTTAGCGCGGCCAGATTATGGCTACACCTTC.

This clonotype was counted many times. The chain joins TRBV29-1 to TRBJ2-2, with D tentatively TRBD1 (5 bases). The CDR3 has 14 residues. V was clipped by 7 bases and J by 2 bases, with 14 bases between them. Germline V gives CDR1 SQVTM, CDR2 ANQGSEA. For the CDR3, the DNA is TGCAGCGATAGAAGACAGTCTAACACCGGGGAGCTGTTTTTT. Its protein is CSDRRQSNTGELFF.